This T cell receptor beta chain was identified in a study of T cell repertoires in cytomegalovirus infection. Turning to this clonotype: Its antigen is unknown.

TCRdb independently ran MiXCR on the reads; one entry per CDR3 protein. The sample carries about 85,000 distinct CDR3 sequences, 45% to 55% recorded once. CDR3 length: 15 amino acids. V shed 5 bases and J 5 bases; nucleotides not matched to a gene: 8. This clonotype was obtained from a human donor in good health (CMV status not recorded). Some clones in this sample may be carry-over from other donors' samples. The chain carries TRBV12-3 or TRBV12-4 and TRBJ2-7, with 11 bases fitting TRBD2. Sequenced here: CD8+ T cells from cultured PBMCs, sampled from culture after CMV antigen stimulation. Here the CDR3 reads CASSTGLAVGDEQYF. In DNA, the CDR3 is TGTGCCAGCAGTACGGGACTAGCGGTGGGCGACGAGCAGTACTTC.